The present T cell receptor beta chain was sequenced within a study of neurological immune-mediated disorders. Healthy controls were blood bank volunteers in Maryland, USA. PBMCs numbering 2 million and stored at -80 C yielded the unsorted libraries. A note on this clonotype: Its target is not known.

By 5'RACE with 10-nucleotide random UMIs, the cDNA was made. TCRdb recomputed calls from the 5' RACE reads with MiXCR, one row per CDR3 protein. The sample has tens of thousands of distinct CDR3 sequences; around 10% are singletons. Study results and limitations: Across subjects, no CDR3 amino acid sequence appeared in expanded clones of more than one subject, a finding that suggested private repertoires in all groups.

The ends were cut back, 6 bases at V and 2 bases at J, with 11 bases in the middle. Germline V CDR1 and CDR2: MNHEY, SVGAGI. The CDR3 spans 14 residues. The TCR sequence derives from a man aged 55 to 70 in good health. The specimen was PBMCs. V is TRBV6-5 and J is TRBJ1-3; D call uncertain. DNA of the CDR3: TGTGCCAGCAGCCCCCAGCGGACTGGAAACACCATATATTTT. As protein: CASSPQRTGNTIYF.